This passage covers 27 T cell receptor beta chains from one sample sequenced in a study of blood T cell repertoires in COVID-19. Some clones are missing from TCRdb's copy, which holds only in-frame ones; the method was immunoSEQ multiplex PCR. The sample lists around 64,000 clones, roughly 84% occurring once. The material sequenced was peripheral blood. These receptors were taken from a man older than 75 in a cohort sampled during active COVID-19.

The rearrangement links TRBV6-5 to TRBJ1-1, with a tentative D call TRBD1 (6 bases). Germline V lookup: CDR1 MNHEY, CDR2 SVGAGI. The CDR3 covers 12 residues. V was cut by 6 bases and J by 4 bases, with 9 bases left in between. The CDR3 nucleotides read TGTGCCAGCAGCACGACAGGCACTGAAGCTTTCTTT. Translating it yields CASSTTGTEAFF.

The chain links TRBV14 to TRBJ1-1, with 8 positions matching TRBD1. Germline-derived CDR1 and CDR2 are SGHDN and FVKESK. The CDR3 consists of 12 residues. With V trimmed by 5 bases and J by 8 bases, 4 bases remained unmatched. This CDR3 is CASSSQGVEAFF. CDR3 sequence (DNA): TGTGCCAGCAGCTCACAGGGGGTGGAAGCTTTCTTT. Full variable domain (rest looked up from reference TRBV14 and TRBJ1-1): EAGVTQFPSHSVIEKGQTVTLRCDPISGHDNLYWYRRVMGKEIKFLLHFVKESKQDESGMPNNRFLAERTGGTYSTLKVQPAELEDSGVYFCASSSQGVEAFFGQGTRLTVV.

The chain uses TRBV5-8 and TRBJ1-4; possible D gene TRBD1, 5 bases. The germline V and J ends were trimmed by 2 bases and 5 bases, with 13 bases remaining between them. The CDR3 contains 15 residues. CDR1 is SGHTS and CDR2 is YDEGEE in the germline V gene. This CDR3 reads CASSFSRAPNEKLFF. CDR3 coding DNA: TGTGCCAGCAGCTTCTCCAGGGCGCCGAATGAAAAACTGTTTTTT.

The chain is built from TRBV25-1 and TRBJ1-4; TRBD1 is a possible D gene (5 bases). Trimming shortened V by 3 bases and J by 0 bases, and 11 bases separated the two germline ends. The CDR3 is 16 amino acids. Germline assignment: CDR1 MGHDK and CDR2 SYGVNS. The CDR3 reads CASSDPQTATNEKLFF. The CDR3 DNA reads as TGTGCCAGCAGTGACCCACAGACAGCAACTAATGAAAAACTGTTTTTT. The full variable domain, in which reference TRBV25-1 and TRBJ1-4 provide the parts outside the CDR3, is EADIYQTPRYLVIGTGKKITLECSQTMGHDKMYWYQQDPGMELHLIHYSYGVNSTEKGDLSSESTVSRIRTEHFPLTLESARPSHTSQYLCASSDPQTATNEKLFFGSGTQLSVL.

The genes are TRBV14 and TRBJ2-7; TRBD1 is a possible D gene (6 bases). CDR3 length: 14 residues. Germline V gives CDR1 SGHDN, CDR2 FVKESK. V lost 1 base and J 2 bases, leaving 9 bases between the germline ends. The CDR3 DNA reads TGTGCCAGCAGCCAAGGTTCAGGGGCCTACGAGCAGTACTTC. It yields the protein CASSQGSGAYEQYF.

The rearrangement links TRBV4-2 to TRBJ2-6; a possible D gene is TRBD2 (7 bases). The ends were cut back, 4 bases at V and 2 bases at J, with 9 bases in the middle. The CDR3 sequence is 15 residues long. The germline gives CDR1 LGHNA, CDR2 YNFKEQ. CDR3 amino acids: CASSLGGPGANVLTF. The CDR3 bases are TGTGCCAGCAGCCTCGGGGGGCCTGGGGCCAACGTCCTGACTTTC.

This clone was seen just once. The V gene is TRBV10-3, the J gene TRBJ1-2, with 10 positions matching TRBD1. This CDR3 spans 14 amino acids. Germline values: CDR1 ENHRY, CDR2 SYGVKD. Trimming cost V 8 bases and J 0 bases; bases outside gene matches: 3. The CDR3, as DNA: TGTGCCATCGGGGGACAGGGGTCTAACTATGGCTACACCTTC. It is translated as CAIGGQGSNYGYTF.

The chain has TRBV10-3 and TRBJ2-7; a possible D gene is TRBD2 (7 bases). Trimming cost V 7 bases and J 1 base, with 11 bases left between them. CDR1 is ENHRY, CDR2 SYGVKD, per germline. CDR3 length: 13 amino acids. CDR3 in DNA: TGTGCCATCACGGGGGGCCAGTCCTACGAGCAGTACTTC. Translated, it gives CAITGGQSYEQYF.

The CDR3 coding sequence is TGTGCCAGCAGTTACGGGGCGTCCGGAAACACCATATATTTT. Its translation: CASSYGASGNTIYF. The chain couples TRBV6-5 to TRBJ1-3; D is perhaps TRBD1 (5 bases). Germline CDR1 MNHEY, CDR2 SVGAGI. Trimming pared 2 bases from V and 4 bases from J, leaving 9 bases between. CDR3 length equals 14 residues.

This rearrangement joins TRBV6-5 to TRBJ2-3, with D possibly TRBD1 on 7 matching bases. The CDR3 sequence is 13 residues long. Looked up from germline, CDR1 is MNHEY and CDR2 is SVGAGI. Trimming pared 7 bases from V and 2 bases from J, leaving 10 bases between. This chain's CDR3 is CASTGGNTDTQYF. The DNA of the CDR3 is TGTGCCAGCACAGGGGGGAACACAGATACGCAGTATTTT.

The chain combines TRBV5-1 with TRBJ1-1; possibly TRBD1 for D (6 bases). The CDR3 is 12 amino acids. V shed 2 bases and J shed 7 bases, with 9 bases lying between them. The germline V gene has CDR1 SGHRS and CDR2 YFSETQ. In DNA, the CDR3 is TGCGCCAGCAGCTTAGGACAGAGTGAAGCTTTCTTT. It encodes CASSLGQSEAFF.

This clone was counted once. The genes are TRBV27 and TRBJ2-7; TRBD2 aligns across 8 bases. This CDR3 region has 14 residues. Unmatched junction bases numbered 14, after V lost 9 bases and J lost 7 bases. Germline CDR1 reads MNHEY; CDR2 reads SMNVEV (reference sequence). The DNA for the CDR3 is TGTGCCAGTCGCGCGGGGGGCCCAGTGGAGGAGCAGTACTTC. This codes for CASRAGGPVEEQYF.

In DNA form, the CDR3 reads TGTGCCAGCAGCTTAGATAGAACAGGGTACGAGCAGTACTTC. It translates to CASSLDRTGYEQYF. The chain couples TRBV11-2 to TRBJ2-7; D may be TRBD1 (6 bases). Per the germline V gene, CDR1 is SGHAT and CDR2 is FQNNGV. The CDR3 extends over 14 amino acids. Trimming took 0 bases from V and 4 from J, leaving 10 bases between them.

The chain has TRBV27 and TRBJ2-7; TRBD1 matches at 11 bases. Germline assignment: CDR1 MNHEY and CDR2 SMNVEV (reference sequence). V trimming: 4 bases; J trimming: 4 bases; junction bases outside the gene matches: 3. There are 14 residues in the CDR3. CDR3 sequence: CASSWTGGSYEQYF. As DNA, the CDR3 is TGTGCCAGCAGTTGGACAGGGGGCTCATACGAGCAGTACTTC.

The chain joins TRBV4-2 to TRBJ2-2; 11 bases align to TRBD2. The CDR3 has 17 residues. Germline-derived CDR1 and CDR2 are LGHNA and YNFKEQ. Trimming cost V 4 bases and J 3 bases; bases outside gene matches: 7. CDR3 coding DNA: TGTGCCAGCAGCCGCAGGCCGGGACTAGCGGACACCGGGGAGCTGTTTTTT. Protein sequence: CASSRRPGLADTGELFF.

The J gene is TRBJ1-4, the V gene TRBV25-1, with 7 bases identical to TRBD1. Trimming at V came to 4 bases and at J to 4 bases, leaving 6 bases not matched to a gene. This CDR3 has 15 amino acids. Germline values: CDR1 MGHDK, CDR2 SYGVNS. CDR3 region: CASSVPGTVNEKLFF. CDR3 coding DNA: TGTGCCAGCAGTGTCCCCGGGACAGTTAATGAAAAACTGTTTTTT.

This CDR3 is CASSLVGQGHNSPLHF. CDR3 sequence (DNA): TGTGCCAGCAGCTTAGTGGGACAGGGTCATAATTCACCCCTCCACTTT. The chain has TRBV7-3 and TRBJ1-6, with 9 bases lining up with TRBD1. Per the germline V gene, CDR1 is SGHTA and CDR2 is FQGTGA. Germline trimming cut 2 bases from V and 5 bases from J; bases unmatched to any gene: 4. This CDR3 is built from 16 residues.

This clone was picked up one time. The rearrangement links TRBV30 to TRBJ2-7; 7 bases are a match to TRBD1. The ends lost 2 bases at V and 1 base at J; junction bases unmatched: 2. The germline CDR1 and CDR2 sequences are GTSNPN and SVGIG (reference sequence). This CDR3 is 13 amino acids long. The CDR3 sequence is CAWSRDRSYEQYF. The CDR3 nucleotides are TGTGCCTGGAGTCGGGACAGATCCTACGAGCAGTACTTC.

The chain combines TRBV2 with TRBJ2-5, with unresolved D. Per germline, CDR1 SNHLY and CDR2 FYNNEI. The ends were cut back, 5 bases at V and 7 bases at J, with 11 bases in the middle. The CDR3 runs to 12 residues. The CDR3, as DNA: TGTGCCAGCAGTAAGCTTGAGCGGACCCAGTACTTC. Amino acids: CASSKLERTQYF.

This chain's CDR3 is CASSPGAASTDTQYF. CDR3 bases: TGTGCCAGCTCACCAGGGGCAGCTAGCACAGATACGCAGTATTTT. The rearrangement uses TRBV18 and TRBJ2-3; possible D gene TRBD1, 5 bases. From germline, CDR1 is KGHSH and CDR2 LQKENI. V gave up 2 bases and J gave up 0 bases, with 9 bases separating them. This CDR3 contains 15 residues. The whole variable domain, filled in from reference TRBV18 and TRBJ2-3, reads NAGVMQNPRHLVRRRGQEARLRCSPMKGHSHVYWYRQLPEEGLKFMVYLQKENIIDESGMPKERFSAEFPKEGPSILRIQQVVRGDSAAYFCASSPGAASTDTQYFGPGTRLTVL.

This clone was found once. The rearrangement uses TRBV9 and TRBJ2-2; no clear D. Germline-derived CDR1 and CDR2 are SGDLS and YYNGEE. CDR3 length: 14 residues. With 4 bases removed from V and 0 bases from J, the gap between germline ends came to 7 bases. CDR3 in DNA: TGTGCCAGCAGCTTAAACACGAACACCGGGGAGCTGTTTTTT. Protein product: CASSLNTNTGELFF.

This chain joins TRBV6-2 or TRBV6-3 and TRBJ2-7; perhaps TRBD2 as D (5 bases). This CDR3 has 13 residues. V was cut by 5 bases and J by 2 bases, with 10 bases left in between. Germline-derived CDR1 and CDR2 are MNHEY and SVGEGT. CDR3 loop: CASSNLAPYEQYF. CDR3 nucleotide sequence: TGTGCCAGCAGTAACCTAGCTCCCTACGAGCAGTACTTC.

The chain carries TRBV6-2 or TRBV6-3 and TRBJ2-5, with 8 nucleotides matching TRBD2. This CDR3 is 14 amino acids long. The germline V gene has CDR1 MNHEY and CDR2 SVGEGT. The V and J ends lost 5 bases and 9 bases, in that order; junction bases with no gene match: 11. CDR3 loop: CASSLHTSGGAQYF. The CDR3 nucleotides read TGTGCCAGCAGTCTCCACACTAGCGGTGGAGCCCAGTACTTC.

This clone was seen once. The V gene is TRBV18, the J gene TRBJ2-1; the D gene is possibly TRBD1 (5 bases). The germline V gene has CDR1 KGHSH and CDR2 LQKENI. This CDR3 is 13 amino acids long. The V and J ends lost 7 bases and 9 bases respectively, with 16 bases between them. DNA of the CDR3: TGTGCCAGCTTAACCAGGGTAGACAGTGAGCAGTTCTTC. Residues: CASLTRVDSEQFF.

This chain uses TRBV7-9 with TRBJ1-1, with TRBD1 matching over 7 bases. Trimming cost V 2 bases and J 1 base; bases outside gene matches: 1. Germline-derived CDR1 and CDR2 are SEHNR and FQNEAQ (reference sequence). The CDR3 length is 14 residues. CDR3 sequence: CASSLRTGNTEAFF. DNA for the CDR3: TGTGCCAGCAGCTTACGGACAGGGAACACTGAAGCTTTCTTT.

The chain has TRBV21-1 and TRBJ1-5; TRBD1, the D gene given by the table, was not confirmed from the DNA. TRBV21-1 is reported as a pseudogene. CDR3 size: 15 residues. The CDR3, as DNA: TGTGCCAGCAGCAACACAGGGTACATGAGTCAGCCCCAGCATTTT. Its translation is CASSNTGYMSQPQHF.

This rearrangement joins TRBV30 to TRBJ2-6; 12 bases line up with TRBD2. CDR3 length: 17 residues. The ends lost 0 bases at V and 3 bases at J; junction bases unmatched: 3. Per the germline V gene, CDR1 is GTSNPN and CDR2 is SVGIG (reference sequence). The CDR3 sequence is CAWSVLAGGGGANVLTF. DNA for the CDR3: TGTGCCTGGAGTGTACTAGCGGGGGGAGGTGGGGCCAACGTCCTGACTTTC.